This passage covers 17 T cell receptor beta chains from one sample sequenced in a study of graft-versus-host responses after intestinal transplantation. Repertoires were generated with immunoSEQ multiplex PCR, while TCRdb's copy carries only in-frame clones and drops some. The sample includes approximately 40,000 clones, roughly nine tenths of them seen just once. The sample was PBMCs, taken around 330 days after intestinal transplant. The receptors come from a human patient who received an intestinal transplant, so some T cells may come from the graft donor.

The V call is TRBV6-1, the J call TRBJ2-5; 11 bases agree with TRBD2. CDR1 MNHNS and CDR2 SASEGT come from the germline V gene. This CDR3 has 15 amino acids. V lost 4 bases and J lost 5; bases outside the gene matches: 6. The CDR3 here is CASSGVAGGYETQYF. The CDR3 DNA is TGTGCCAGCAGTGGGGTAGCGGGGGGGTATGAGACCCAGTACTTC.

This chain connects TRBV6-1 to TRBJ2-7; possible D gene TRBD1, 5 bases. The CDR3 length is 13 residues. Trimming removed 8 bases from V and 2 bases from J, with 13 bases in between. The germline V gene has CDR1 MNHNS and CDR2 SASEGT. CDR3 coding DNA: TGTGCCAGCGACAGAAAGGTGCCCTACGAGCAGTACTTC. Amino acid sequence: CASDRKVPYEQYF.

This chain connects TRBV6-5 to TRBJ2-7; TRBD1 matches at 12 bases. The V and J ends lost 11 bases and 5 bases, in that order; junction bases with no gene match: 10. CDR3 length: 14 residues. CDR1 is MNHEY and CDR2 is SVGAGI in the germline V gene. The CDR3 region is CAAQPRDRGHEQYF. The CDR3 nucleotides are TGTGCCGCACAACCCCGGGACAGGGGGCACGAGCAGTACTTC.

Here the CDR3 reads CASSQMGGSAYYEQYF. CDR3 bases: TGCGCCAGCAGCCAGATGGGCGGGTCAGCGTACTACGAGCAGTACTTC. V gene TRBV4-1 combines with J gene TRBJ2-7; TRBD2 is a possible D gene (5 bases). Trimming took off 3 bases at V and 3 bases at J, with 18 bases between the two ends. The CDR3 spans 16 residues. Germline V gene lookup returns CDR1 MGHRA and CDR2 YSYEKL.

This rearrangement joins TRBV30 to TRBJ1-6; D not certain. CDR3 length equals 13 residues. Germline values: CDR1 GTSNPN, CDR2 SVGIG (reference sequence). The V and J ends lost 0 bases and 7 bases respectively, with 7 bases between them. CDR3 nucleotides: TGTGCCTGGAGTGTAATTCAGAATTCACCCCTCCACTTT. Protein product: CAWSVIQNSPLHF.

This sequence joins TRBV9 and TRBJ1-1; a weak D match, TRBD1 (6 bases). Between the trimmed V and J ends, which lost 0 bases and 0 bases, there was a span of 15 bases. CDR3 length: 17 amino acids. CDR1 is SGDLS, CDR2 YYNGEE, per germline. The CDR3 DNA reads as TGTGCCAGCAGCGTAGAAGGGGGTTTCGAAATGAACACTGAAGCTTTCTTT. The encoded protein is CASSVEGGFEMNTEAFF.

The rearrangement links TRBV6-1 to TRBJ2-5; D gene uncertain. Germline V gene lookup returns CDR1 MNHNS and CDR2 SASEGT. The CDR3 covers 11 residues. V lost 5 bases to trimming and J lost 5 bases, with 6 bases between them. CDR3 amino acids: CASSLKETQYF. In DNA form, the CDR3 reads TGTGCCAGCAGTTTAAAGGAGACCCAGTACTTC.

This chain connects TRBV6-6 to TRBJ1-1; D not certain. The CDR3 sequence is 13 residues long. V gave up 6 bases and J gave up 0 bases, with 8 bases separating them. The germline gives CDR1 MNHNY, CDR2 SVGAGI (reference sequence). The CDR3 DNA reads TGTGCCAGCAGGGGATCTATGAACACTGAAGCTTTCTTT. Protein product: CASRGSMNTEAFF.

The chain uses TRBV7-3 and TRBJ2-5; D remains ambiguous. The V end lost 0 bases, the J end lost 4 bases, and 9 bases lay between the germline ends. The CDR3 totals 14 residues. Germline CDR1 and CDR2: SGHTA and FQGTGA. CDR3 sequence: CASSLTPRRETQYF. CDR3 sequence (DNA): TGTGCCAGCAGCTTAACGCCGAGGAGAGAGACCCAGTACTTC.

V is TRBV6-1 and J is TRBJ2-1; D gene unclear. Germline values: CDR1 MNHNS, CDR2 SASEGT. Trimming left V 4 bases short and J 3 bases short, with 13 bases between. The CDR3 spans 15 residues. CDR3 nucleotides: TGTGCCAGCAGTGCCCGACCGGACGGCTACAATGAGCAGTTCTTC. It is translated as CASSARPDGYNEQFF.

The J gene is TRBJ2-7, the V gene TRBV10-2, with 7 bases that match TRBD1. Germline CDR1 WSHSY, CDR2 SAAADI. CDR3 length: 13 residues. With V trimmed by 8 bases and J by 2 bases, 6 bases remained unmatched. The CDR3 sequence: CASGTGATYEQYF. CDR3 bases: TGCGCCAGCGGCACAGGGGCGACCTACGAGCAGTACTTC.

The chain has TRBV12-5 and TRBJ2-3; D is unclear. This CDR3 spans 11 amino acids. Germline CDR1 reads LGHNT; CDR2 reads FRNRAP. With 3 bases removed from V and 4 bases from J, the gap between germline ends came to 2 bases. This CDR3 is CASGLADTQYF. CDR3 coding DNA: TGTGCTAGTGGTTTAGCAGATACGCAGTATTTT.

The genes are TRBV6-5 and TRBJ1-2, with D possibly being TRBD1 (5 bases). The CDR3 consists of 14 residues. V lost 0 bases and J 8 bases, leaving 13 bases between the germline ends. Germline V gene sequence: CDR1 MNHEY, CDR2 SVGAGI. DNA for the CDR3: TGTGCCAGCAGTTACTCGAAGGGGAGTTCCGGCTACACCTTC. Amino acid sequence: CASSYSKGSSGYTF.

CDR3 sequence: CASSTRTVSYEQYF. CDR3 sequence (DNA): TGTGCCAGTAGTACCAGGACAGTCTCTTACGAGCAGTACTTC. The chain links TRBV19 to TRBJ2-7, with D possibly being TRBD1 (6 bases). Deletions cut 4 bases from V and 4 bases from J, with 14 bases between. The length of the CDR3 is 14 residues. Germline V lookup: CDR1 LNHDA, CDR2 SQIVND (reference sequence).

This clone was seen a single time. This chain connects TRBV27 to TRBJ2-4; tentatively, D is TRBD2 (7 bases). V dropped 3 bases and J dropped 6 bases, with 15 bases sitting between them. The CDR3 runs to 15 residues. The germline V gene has CDR1 MNHEY and CDR2 SMNVEV (reference sequence). The CDR3 loop reads CASSFDRGGGNIQYF. In DNA form, the CDR3 reads TGTGCCAGCAGTTTCGACAGAGGGGGGGGAAACATTCAGTACTTC.

The chain carries TRBV7-2 and TRBJ2-1; D possibly corresponds to TRBD1 (6 bases). Germline loops: CDR1 SGHTA, CDR2 FQGNSA. V lost 5 bases to trimming and J lost 0 bases, with 11 bases between them. This CDR3 comprises 15 residues. The CDR3 spells CASSRDRSSYNEQFF. CDR3 sequence (DNA): TGTGCCAGCAGCCGAGACAGGAGCTCCTACAATGAGCAGTTCTTC.

This clone was detected only once. This sequence joins TRBV28 and TRBJ2-7, with 7 bases lining up with TRBD1. Germline trimming cut 1 base from V and 2 bases from J; bases unmatched to any gene: 2. Germline V lookup: CDR1 MDHEN, CDR2 SYDVKM. This CDR3 has 14 residues. This chain's CDR3 is CASSLSGQTYEQYF. In DNA, the CDR3 is TGTGCCAGCAGTTTATCGGGACAGACCTACGAGCAGTACTTC.